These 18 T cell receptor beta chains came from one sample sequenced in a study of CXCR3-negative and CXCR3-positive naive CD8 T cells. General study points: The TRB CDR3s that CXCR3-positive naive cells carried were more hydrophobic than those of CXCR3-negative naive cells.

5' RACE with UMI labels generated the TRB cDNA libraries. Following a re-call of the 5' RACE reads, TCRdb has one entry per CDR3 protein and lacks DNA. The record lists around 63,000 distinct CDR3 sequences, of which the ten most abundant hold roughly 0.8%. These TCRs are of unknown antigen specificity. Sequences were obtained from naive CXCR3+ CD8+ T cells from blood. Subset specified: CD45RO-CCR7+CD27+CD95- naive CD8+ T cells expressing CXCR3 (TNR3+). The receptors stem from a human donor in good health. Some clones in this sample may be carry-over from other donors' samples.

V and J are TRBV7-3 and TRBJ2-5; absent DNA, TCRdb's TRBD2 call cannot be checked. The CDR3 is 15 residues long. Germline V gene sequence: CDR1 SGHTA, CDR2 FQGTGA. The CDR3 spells CASSQTGLAGETQYF.

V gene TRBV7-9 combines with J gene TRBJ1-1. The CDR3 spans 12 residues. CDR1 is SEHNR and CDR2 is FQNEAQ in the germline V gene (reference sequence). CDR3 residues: CASSRKNTEAFF.

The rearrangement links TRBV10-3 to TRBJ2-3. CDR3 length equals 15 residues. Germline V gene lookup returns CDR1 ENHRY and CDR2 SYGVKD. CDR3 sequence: CAISDLGSRTDTQYF.

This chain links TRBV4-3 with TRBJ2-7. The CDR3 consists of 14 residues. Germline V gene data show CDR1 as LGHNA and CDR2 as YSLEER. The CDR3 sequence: CASSQDSYSREQYF.

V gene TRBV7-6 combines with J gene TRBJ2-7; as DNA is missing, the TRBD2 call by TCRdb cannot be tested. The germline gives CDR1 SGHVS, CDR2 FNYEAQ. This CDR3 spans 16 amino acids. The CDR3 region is CASSPGARGGSYEQYF.

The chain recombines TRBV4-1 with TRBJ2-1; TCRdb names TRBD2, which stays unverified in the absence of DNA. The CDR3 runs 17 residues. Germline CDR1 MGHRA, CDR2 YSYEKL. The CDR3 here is CASSQYLEAGPYNEQFF.

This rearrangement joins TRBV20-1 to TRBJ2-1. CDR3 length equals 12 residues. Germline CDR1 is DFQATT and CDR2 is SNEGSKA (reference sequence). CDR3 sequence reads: CSALGSYNEQFF.

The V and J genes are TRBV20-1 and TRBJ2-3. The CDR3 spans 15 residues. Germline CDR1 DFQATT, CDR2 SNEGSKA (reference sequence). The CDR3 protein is CSARLGRTSTDTQYF.

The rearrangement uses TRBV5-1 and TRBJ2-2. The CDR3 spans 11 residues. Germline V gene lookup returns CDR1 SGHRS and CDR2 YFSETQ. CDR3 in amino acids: CASTVTGELFF.

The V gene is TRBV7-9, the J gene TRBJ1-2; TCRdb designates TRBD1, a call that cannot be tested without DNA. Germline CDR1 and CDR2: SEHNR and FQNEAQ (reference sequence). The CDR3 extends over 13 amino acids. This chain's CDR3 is CASTVTGVDGYTF.

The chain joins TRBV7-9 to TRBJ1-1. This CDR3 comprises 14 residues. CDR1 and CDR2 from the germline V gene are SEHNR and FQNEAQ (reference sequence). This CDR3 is CASSFNLANTEAFF.

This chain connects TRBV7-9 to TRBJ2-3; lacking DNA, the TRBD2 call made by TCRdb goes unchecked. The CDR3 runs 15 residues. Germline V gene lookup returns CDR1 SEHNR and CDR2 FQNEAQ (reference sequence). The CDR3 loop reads CASSLERVNTDTQYF.

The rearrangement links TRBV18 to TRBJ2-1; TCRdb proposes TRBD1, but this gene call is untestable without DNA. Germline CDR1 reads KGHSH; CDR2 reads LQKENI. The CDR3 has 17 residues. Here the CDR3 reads CASSQIPGTVSYNEQFF.

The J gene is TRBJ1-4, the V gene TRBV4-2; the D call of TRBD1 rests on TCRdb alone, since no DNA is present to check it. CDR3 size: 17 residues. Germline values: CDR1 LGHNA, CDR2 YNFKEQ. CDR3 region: CASSHLGQGAINEKLFF.

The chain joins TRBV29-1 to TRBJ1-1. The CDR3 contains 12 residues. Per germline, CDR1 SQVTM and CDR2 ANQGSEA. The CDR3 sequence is CSVDLMNTEAFF.

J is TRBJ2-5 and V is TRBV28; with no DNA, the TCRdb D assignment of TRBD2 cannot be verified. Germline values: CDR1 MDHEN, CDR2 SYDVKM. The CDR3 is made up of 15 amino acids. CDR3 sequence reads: CASSLSSASQETQYF.

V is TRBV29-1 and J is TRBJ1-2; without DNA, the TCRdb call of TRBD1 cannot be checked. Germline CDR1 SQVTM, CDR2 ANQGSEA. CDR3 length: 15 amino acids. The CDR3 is CSVREDRDRVRGYTF.

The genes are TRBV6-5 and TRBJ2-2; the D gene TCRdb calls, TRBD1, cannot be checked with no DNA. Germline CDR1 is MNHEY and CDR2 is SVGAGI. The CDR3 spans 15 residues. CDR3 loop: CASSYSWDSTGELFF.